This entry lists 29 T cell receptor beta chains sequenced from one sample in a study of shared clonotypes between healthy human individuals. Positive CCR7 selection of CD45RO-negative cells yielded the naive CD8 cells, and terminally differentiated effector memory CD45RA+ cells were excluded. Produced via immunoSEQ multiplex PCR; TCRdb's table is partial and in-frame only. Of some 630,000 clones detected, about 96% appear once; the ten largest clones hold more than 0.085%. The sequenced material came from naive CD8+ T cells sorted from blood. The origin of the receptors is a woman aged 25 to 45 in good health.

The V and J genes are TRBV29-1 and TRBJ2-2; no definite D call. This CDR3 is built from 11 residues. Germline CDR1 is SQVTM and CDR2 is ANQGSEA. Trimming cost V 6 bases and J 1 base, with 3 bases left between them. The CDR3 loop reads CSVRNTGELFF. The CDR3 bases are TGCAGCGTGCGGAACACCGGGGAGCTGTTTTTT.

The chain uses TRBV5-6 and TRBJ2-7, with 7 bases aligning to TRBD1. Germline loops: CDR1 SGHDT, CDR2 YYEEEE. The trim removed 2 bases at V and 1 base at J, leaving 3 bases unmatched. CDR3 length: 14 residues. The CDR3 sequence: CASSLMTGSYEQYF. DNA for the CDR3: TGTGCCAGCAGCTTAATGACAGGGTCCTACGAGCAGTACTTC.

This clone was observed a few times. This chain uses TRBV6-1 with TRBJ2-1, with D possibly matching TRBD1 (5 bases). The CDR3 extends over 17 amino acids. V gave up 4 bases and J gave up 4 bases, with 20 bases separating them. Germline CDR1 MNHNS, CDR2 SASEGT. CDR3 sequence reads: CASSVAAREWEYNEQFF. CDR3 sequence (DNA): TGTGCCAGCAGTGTCGCCGCCAGGGAATGGGAATACAATGAGCAGTTCTTC.

V usage is TRBV6-1 and J usage is TRBJ2-7; 9 bases line up with TRBD2. Germline V gene sequence: CDR1 MNHNS, CDR2 SASEGT. With 2 bases clipped from V and 0 bases from J, the junction kept 8 bases outside the gene matches. The CDR3 has 17 residues. CDR3 sequence: CASSEPPLAGASYEQYF. CDR3 in DNA: TGTGCCAGCAGTGAACCACCTTTAGCGGGGGCCTCCTACGAGCAGTACTTC.

The V call is TRBV6-6, the J call TRBJ2-5, with 8 bases fitting TRBD1. The length of the CDR3 is 14 residues. The germline CDR1 and CDR2 sequences are MNHNY and SVGAGI (reference sequence). J lost 4 bases, V lost 7 bases, and 8 bases had no gene match. The DNA for the CDR3 is TGTGCCAGCACCCCATTGGACAGGGCAGAGACCCAGTACTTC. This encodes CASTPLDRAETQYF.

On this clone: One end of the junction does not line up with germline, which may come from a read error. V gene TRBV2 combines with J gene TRBJ2-7, with D maybe TRBD1 (5 bases). The CDR3 totals 14 residues. CDR1 and CDR2 from the germline V gene are SNHLY and FYNNEI. This chain's CDR3 is CASREETAAYEQYF. Written as DNA, the CDR3 is TGTGCCAGCAGGGAAGAGACAGCTGCCTACGAGCAGTACTTC.

This clone occurred once. Different DNA sequences within this sample yield the same CDR3. The chain joins TRBV7-6 to TRBJ2-7, with 9 bases fitting TRBD2. The length of the CDR3 is 14 residues. With 1 base clipped from V and 4 bases from J, the junction kept 2 bases outside the gene matches. Germline V CDR1 and CDR2: SGHVS, FNYEAQ. CDR3 amino acids: CASSLGSGGYEQYF. The CDR3 DNA follows: TGTGCCAGCAGCTTAGGTAGCGGGGGATACGAGCAGTACTTC.

The V gene is TRBV19, the J gene TRBJ1-2, with TRBD1 matching over 7 bases. The germline CDR1 and CDR2 sequences are LNHDA and SQIVND (reference sequence). The CDR3 totals 13 residues. V trimming: 1 base; J trimming: 5 bases; junction bases outside the gene matches: 1. CDR3 sequence (DNA): TGTGCCAGTAGTATAGCGACAGGGTATGGCTACACCTTC. This sequence encodes CASSIATGYGYTF.

This chain joins TRBV28 and TRBJ2-3; the D gene is possibly TRBD1 (6 bases). The CDR3 consists of 15 residues. Trimming shortened V by 0 bases and J by 2 bases, and 9 bases separated the two germline ends. Germline V lookup: CDR1 MDHEN, CDR2 SYDVKM. CDR3 region: CASSLWDRDTDTQYF. CDR3 DNA: TGTGCCAGCAGTTTATGGGACAGAGACACAGATACGCAGTATTTT.

This chain connects TRBV5-4 to TRBJ2-1, with 7 positions matching TRBD2. CDR3 length equals 14 residues. Trimming cost V 4 bases and J 7 bases; bases outside gene matches: 8. Per the germline V gene, CDR1 is SGHNT and CDR2 is YYREEE (reference sequence). This chain's CDR3 is CASSGTPRENEQFF. The CDR3 bases are TGTGCCAGCAGCGGTACCCCGCGGGAGAATGAGCAGTTCTTC.

The chain is built from TRBV28 and TRBJ2-7; perhaps TRBD1 as D (5 bases). Germline V gene lookup returns CDR1 MDHEN and CDR2 SYDVKM. The CDR3 contains 14 residues. Trimming cost V 8 bases and J 4 bases, with 18 bases left between them. The CDR3 sequence: CASSKGLAYYEQYF. The CDR3 DNA sequence: TGTGCCAGCTCAAAGGGGTTGGCGTATTACGAGCAGTACTTC.

The J gene is TRBJ2-3, the V gene TRBV15, with D possibly TRBD1 on 6 matching bases. Trimming pared 3 bases from V and 4 bases from J, leaving 11 bases between. The CDR3 length is 14 residues. Germline-derived CDR1 and CDR2 are LNHNV and YYDKDF (reference sequence). The CDR3 nucleotides read TGTGCCACCAGCAGGCTTAAGGGGGCAGATACGCAGTATTTT. Protein: CATSRLKGADTQYF.

The chain combines TRBV9 with TRBJ1-1; D is unclear. Germline CDR1 reads SGDLS; CDR2 reads YYNGEE. The V end was cut by 0 bases, the J end by 3 bases, with 9 bases between. The CDR3 loop spans 14 amino acids. As DNA, the CDR3 is TGTGCCAGCAGCGTAGGATACGGATACACTGAAGCTTTCTTT. Its protein is CASSVGYGYTEAFF.

The rearrangement joins TRBV5-4 to TRBJ2-1, with TRBD2 identical over 10 bases. Germline CDR1 SGHNT, CDR2 YYREEE (reference sequence). CDR3 length: 15 residues. Trimming removed 0 bases from V and 6 bases from J; junction bases left unmatched: 3. In DNA form, the CDR3 reads TGTGCCAGCAGCTTGGCCACTAGCGGGACCAATGAGCAGTTCTTC. It yields the protein CASSLATSGTNEQFF.

The chain employs TRBV27 and TRBJ2-2; tentatively, D is TRBD1 (5 bases). V was clipped by 6 bases and J by 2 bases, with 13 bases between them. CDR1 and CDR2 (germline): MNHEY, SMNVEV (reference sequence). The CDR3 contains 15 residues. The CDR3 DNA sequence: TGTGCCAGCAGAAGGGGCAGCAGTAACACCGGGGAGCTGTTTTTT. Translation gives CASRRGSSNTGELFF.

The genes are TRBV6-5 and TRBJ1-2, with D tentatively TRBD1 (5 bases). The germline V and J ends were trimmed by 0 bases and 3 bases, with 8 bases remaining between them. There are 14 residues in the CDR3. CDR1 is MNHEY, CDR2 SVGAGI, per germline. CDR3 loop: CASSYSGEDYGYTF. The CDR3 DNA follows: TGTGCCAGCAGTTACTCGGGGGAAGACTATGGCTACACCTTC.

The chain recombines TRBV28 with TRBJ1-4, with 7 positions matching TRBD1. The CDR3 totals 15 residues. The germline V gene has CDR1 MDHEN and CDR2 SYDVKM. The ends lost 7 bases at V and 3 bases at J; junction bases unmatched: 8. CDR3 protein: CASTSRGQANEKLFF. CDR3 bases: TGTGCCAGCACCTCTAGGGGGCAAGCTAATGAAAAACTGTTTTTT.

This chain links TRBV16 with TRBJ2-1, with D tentatively TRBD1 or TRBD2 (5 bases each). Trimming removed 0 bases at V and 4 bases at J, with 10 bases between. CDR1 and CDR2 (germline): KGHSY, FQNENV. The CDR3 totals 15 residues. The chain's CDR3 is CASSQSRGGYNEQFF. CDR3 DNA sequence: TGTGCCAGCAGCCAATCGAGGGGCGGGTACAATGAGCAGTTCTTC.

This chain connects TRBV4-1 to TRBJ1-1; 12 bases match TRBD1. V lost 4 bases to trimming and J lost 5 bases; unmatched junction nucleotides: 5. Germline V lookup: CDR1 MGHRA, CDR2 YSYEKL. This CDR3 comprises 15 residues. For the CDR3, the DNA is TGCGCCAGCAGCCGGGACAGGGGGCGAGGGACTGAAGCTTTCTTT. This encodes CASSRDRGRGTEAFF.

This chain uses TRBV10-3 with TRBJ2-3; TRBD2 matches 14 bases. In germline, CDR1 is ENHRY, CDR2 SYGVKD. The CDR3 has 16 amino acids. V lost 0 bases to trimming and J lost 6 bases; unmatched junction nucleotides: 2. CDR3: CAISESGLAGDDTQYF. In nucleotides, the CDR3 is TGTGCCATCAGTGAGTCGGGACTAGCGGGAGATGATACGCAGTATTTT.

This sequence joins TRBV2 and TRBJ2-6; no reliable D call. The CDR3 runs to 14 residues. Germline loops: CDR1 SNHLY, CDR2 FYNNEI. V was shortened by 4 bases and J by 4 bases, with 8 bases between the two germline ends. The CDR3 sequence is CASSALEGANVLTF. CDR3 coding DNA: TGTGCCAGCAGTGCCCTGGAGGGGGCCAACGTCCTGACTTTC.

This rearrangement joins TRBV4-1 to TRBJ1-2, with a tentative D call TRBD1 (5 bases). The CDR3 has 17 residues. With 1 base removed from V and 2 bases from J, the gap between germline ends came to 17 bases. Per germline, CDR1 MGHRA and CDR2 YSYEKL. CDR3 in amino acids: CASSQVEGDGVNYGYTF. For the CDR3, the DNA is TGCGCCAGCAGCCAAGTGGAAGGGGATGGGGTCAACTATGGCTACACCTTC.

This chain joins TRBV7-6 and TRBJ1-3, with no clear D. From germline, CDR1 is SGHVS and CDR2 FNYEAQ. This CDR3 contains 17 residues. V lost 2 bases and J lost 1, with 15 bases in between. The CDR3 sequence: CASSLLNLGISGNTIYF. The CDR3 DNA is TGTGCCAGCAGCTTATTAAATCTAGGCATATCTGGAAACACCATATATTTT.

The rearrangement uses TRBV2 and TRBJ2-3; 12 nucleotides line up with TRBD2. CDR1 is SNHLY, CDR2 FYNNEI, per germline. With V trimmed by 4 bases and J by 4 bases, 9 bases remained unmatched. The CDR3 loop spans 17 amino acids. CDR3 DNA sequence: TGTGCCAGCAGTGGAAGGGAAGGGACTAGCGGGTCAGATACGCAGTATTTT. Translation: CASSGREGTSGSDTQYF.

The gene calls are TRBV9 and TRBJ2-1; 11 nucleotides line up with TRBD2. CDR3 length: 16 residues. Unmatched junction bases numbered 9, after V lost 1 base and J lost 9 bases. Germline CDR1 is SGDLS and CDR2 is YYNGEE. The CDR3 reads CASSVRLAGRKGEQFF. CDR3 in DNA: TGTGCCAGCAGCGTACGACTAGCGGGAAGGAAGGGTGAGCAGTTCTTC.

The chain has TRBV11-3 and TRBJ2-7; TRBD1 matches at 11 bases. The germline gives CDR1 SGHNT, CDR2 YENEEA. The CDR3 extends over 14 amino acids. With V trimmed by 1 base and J by 5 bases, 1 base remained unmatched. CDR3 in amino acids: CASSLGTGGDEQYF. The CDR3 region has the DNA TGTGCCAGCAGCTTAGGGACAGGGGGCGACGAGCAGTACTTC.

The rearrangement links TRBV19 to TRBJ2-1; 10 nucleotides align to TRBD2. This CDR3 is built from 17 residues. Germline V gene sequence: CDR1 LNHDA, CDR2 SQIVND (reference sequence). V was clipped by 5 bases and J by 0 bases; unmatched bases: 7. CDR3 residues: CASSVPGTSVSYNEQFF. In DNA, the CDR3 is TGTGCCAGTAGTGTTCCCGGGACTAGCGTCTCCTACAATGAGCAGTTCTTC.

V is TRBV5-1 and J is TRBJ2-7; D is perhaps TRBD2 (7 bases). The CDR3 totals 15 residues. The V and J ends lost 1 base and 0 bases respectively, with 11 bases between them. Germline-derived CDR1 and CDR2 are SGHRS and YFSETQ. The DNA of the CDR3 is TGCGCCAGCAGCTTGAAGGGGGGGACCTCCTACGAGCAGTACTTC. Translating gives CASSLKGGTSYEQYF.

This chain connects TRBV4-1 to TRBJ1-6; D is possibly TRBD1 (6 bases). The CDR3 is 16 residues long. The germline gives CDR1 MGHRA, CDR2 YSYEKL. V was pared by 0 bases and J by 7 bases, with 13 bases between. The CDR3 DNA sequence: TGCGCCAGCAGCCAAGACGGCTCTCAGGGGAATTCACCCCTCCACTTT. Its translation: CASSQDGSQGNSPLHF.